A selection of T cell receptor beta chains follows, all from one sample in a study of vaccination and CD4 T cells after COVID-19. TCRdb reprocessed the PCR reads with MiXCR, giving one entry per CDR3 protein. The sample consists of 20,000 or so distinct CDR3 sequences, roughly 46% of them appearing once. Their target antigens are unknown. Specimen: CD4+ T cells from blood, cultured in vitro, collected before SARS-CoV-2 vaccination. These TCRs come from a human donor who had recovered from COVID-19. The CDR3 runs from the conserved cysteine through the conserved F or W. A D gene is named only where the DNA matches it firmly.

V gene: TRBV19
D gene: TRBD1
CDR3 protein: CASSEGQGANYGYTF

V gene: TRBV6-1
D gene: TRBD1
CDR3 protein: CASSDDRGRNQPQHF

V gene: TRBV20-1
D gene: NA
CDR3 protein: CSASGLNYGYTF

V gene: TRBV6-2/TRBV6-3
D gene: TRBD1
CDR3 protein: CASSYSSDREINQPQHF

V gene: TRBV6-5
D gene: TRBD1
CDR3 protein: CASSYTRTGGGVNTEAFF

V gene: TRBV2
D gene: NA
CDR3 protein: CASRAPGAVGNQPQHF

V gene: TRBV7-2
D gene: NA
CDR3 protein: CASSLEGARADTQYF

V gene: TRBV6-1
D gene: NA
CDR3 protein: CASSRNDGYNEQFF

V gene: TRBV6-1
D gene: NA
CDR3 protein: CASTRGFNYGYTF

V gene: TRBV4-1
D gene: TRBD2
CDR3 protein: CASSQGLAGELQETQYF

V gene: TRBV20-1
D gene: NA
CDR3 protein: CSARGGLFSGNTIYF

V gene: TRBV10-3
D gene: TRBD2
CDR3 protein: CAISEAPSGGTQYF

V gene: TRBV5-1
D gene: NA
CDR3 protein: CASKVTGEETQYF

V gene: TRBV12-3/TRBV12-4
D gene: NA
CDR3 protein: CASSLNQGTTEAFF

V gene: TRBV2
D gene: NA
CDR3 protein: CASSDKGREELFF

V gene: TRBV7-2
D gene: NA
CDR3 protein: CATERDGSNYGYTF

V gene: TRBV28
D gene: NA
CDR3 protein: CASALDRNYGYTF

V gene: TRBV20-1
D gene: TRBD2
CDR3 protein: CSADSGGAGTDTQYF

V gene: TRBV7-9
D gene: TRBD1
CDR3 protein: CASSLGQGTYEQYF

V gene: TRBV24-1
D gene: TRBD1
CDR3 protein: CATSDPGTGGQAFF

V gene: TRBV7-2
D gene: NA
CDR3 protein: CASSLDTGGRGGYTF

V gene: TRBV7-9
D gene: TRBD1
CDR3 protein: CASSSMRTGAETQYF

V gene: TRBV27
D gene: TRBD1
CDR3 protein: CASSVGTGEGYGYTF

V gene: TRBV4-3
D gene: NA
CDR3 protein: CASSRQADGIAPYNSPLHF

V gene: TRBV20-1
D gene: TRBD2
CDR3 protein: CSAVLAGGPGANVLTF

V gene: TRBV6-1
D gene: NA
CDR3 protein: CASKASMRGSNYGYTF

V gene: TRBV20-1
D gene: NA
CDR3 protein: CSAARGAEGGYTF

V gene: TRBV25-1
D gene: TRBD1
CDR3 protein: CASSATGGFNSPLHF

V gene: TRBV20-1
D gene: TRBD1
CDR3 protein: CSATVEQGSGQPQHF

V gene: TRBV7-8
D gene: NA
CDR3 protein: CASSSRANVQETQYF

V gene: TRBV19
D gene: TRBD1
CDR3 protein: CASQYDRAGNQPQHF

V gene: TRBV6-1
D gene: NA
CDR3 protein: CASSEVGTGAGAHTF

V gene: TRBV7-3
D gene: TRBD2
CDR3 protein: CASSESGATDTQYF

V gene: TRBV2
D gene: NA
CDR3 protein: CASSARPWGNQPQHF

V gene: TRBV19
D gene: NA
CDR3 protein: CASSLYSDTDTQYF

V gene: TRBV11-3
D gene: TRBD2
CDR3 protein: CASSFQTSGGPRETQYF

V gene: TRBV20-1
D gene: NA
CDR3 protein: CSANGGLSTDTQYF

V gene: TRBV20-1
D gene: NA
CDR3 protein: CSASAKLPGAEQYF

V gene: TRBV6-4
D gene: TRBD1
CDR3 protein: CASSGTGVAKNIQYF

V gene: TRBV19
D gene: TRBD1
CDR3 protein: CASSGDRVGYTF

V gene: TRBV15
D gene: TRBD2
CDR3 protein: CATSRRLAGDNEQFF

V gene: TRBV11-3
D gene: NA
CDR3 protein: CASSTHREVPYF

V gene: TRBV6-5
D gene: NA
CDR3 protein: CASSYRGPDTEAFF

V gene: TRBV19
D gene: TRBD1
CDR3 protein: CASSRTGNPYEQYF

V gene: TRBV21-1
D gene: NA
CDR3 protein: CASSNFRGEKDNQPQHF

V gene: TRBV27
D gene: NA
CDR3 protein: CASSFQGREAFF

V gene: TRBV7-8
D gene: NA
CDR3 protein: CASSFTRGGSGYTF

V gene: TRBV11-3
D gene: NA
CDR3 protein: CASSLDRGLGEQFF

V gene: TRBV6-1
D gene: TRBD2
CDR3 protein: CASSREGSWNTGELFF

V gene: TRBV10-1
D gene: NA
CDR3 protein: CASSARGTANTGELFF

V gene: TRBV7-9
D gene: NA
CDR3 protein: CASSLEFGGPRNEQFF

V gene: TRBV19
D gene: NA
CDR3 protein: CASSIRGSNYGYTF

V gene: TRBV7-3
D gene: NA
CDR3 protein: CASSSGAGPEAFF

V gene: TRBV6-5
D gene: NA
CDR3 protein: CASSYSIGRNSPLHF

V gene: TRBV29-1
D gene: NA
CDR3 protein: CSVEEAPRQPQHF